Presented here are 3 T cell receptor beta chains from one specimen sequenced in a study of OX40 agonist ivuxolimab in advanced cancers. The assay was immunoSEQ multiplex PCR, and TCRdb's table has in-frame clones only and misses some. The table lists about 22,000 clones, roughly 90% of them singletons. Sequenced here: CD4+ or CD8+ T cells sorted from blood, sampled in a trial of the OX40 agonist ivuxolimab. These receptors came from an adult with an advanced solid tumor such as melanoma, head and neck, liver or kidney cancer.

This sequence joins TRBV21-1 and TRBJ1-6. TRBV21-1 constitutes a pseudogene. The CDR3 is 19 amino acids. The CDR3 DNA is TGTGCCAGCAGCTCTCCGGGACCCGGAGGGACCTCCTATAATTCACCCCTCCACTTT. This codes for CASSSPGPGGTSYNSPLHF.

This chain links TRBV14 with TRBJ2-2; D gene ambiguous. V was trimmed by 5 bases and J by 2 bases, leaving 9 bases between them. CDR1 is SGHDN and CDR2 is FVKESK in the germline V gene. This CDR3 contains 14 residues. CDR3 residues: CASSNTRNTGELFF. The CDR3 DNA is TGTGCCAGCAGCAATACACGAAACACCGGGGAGCTGTTTTTT. The full variable domain, in which reference TRBV14 and TRBJ2-2 provide the parts outside the CDR3, is EAGVTQFPSHSVIEKGQTVTLRCDPISGHDNLYWYRRVMGKEIKFLLHFVKESKQDESGMPNNRFLAERTGGTYSTLKVQPAELEDSGVYFCASSNTRNTGELFFGEGSRLTVL.

Here the CDR3 reads CASSFLEWTGRQFF. As DNA, the CDR3 is TGTGCCAGCAGCTTTTTAGAGTGGACAGGGAGACAGTTCTTC. The rearrangement links TRBV7-6 to TRBJ2-1; 8 nucleotides line up with TRBD1. The germline CDR1 and CDR2 sequences are SGHVS and FNYEAQ. Losses at the gene ends were 3 bases for V and 13 bases for J; bases not matched to a gene: 11. The CDR3 sequence is 14 residues long. The full variable domain, rest sourced from reference TRBV7-6 and TRBJ2-1, is GAGVSQSPRYKVTKRGQDVALRCDPISGHVSLYWYRQALGQGPEFLTYFNYEAQQDKSGLPNDRFSAERPEGSISTLTIQRTEQRDSAMYRCASSFLEWTGRQFFGPGTRLTVL.